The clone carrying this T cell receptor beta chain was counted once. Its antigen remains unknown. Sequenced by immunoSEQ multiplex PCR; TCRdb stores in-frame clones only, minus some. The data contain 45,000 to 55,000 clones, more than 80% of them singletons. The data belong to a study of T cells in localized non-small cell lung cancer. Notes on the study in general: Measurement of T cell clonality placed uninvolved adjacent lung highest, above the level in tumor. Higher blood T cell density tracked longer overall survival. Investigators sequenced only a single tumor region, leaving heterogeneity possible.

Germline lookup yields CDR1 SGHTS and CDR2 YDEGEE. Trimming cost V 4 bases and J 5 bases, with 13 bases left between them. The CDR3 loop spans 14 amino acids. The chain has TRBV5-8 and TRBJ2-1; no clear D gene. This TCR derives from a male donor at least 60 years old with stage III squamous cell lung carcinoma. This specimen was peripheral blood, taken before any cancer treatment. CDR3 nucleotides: TGTGCCAGCAGCCCATGGTCGAGCGACAATGAGCAGTTCTTC. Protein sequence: CASSPWSSDNEQFF. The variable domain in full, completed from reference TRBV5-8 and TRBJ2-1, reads EAGVTQSPTHLIKTRGQQATLRCSPISGHTSVYWYQQALGLGLQFLLWYDEGEERNRGNFPPRFSGRQFPNYSSELNVNALELEDSALYLCASSPWSSDNEQFFGPGTRLTVL.